This TCR beta chain comes out of a study of cytomegalovirus exposure and HLA in healthy donors. Whole-study findings and limits: A few chains tied to CMV proved CMV antigen-specific in vitro.

In the case of this clone: Its antigen is as yet unknown.

Looked up from germline, CDR1 is SGDLS and CDR2 is YYNGEE. The CDR3 has 15 residues. The germline V and J ends were trimmed by 9 bases and 1 base, with 16 bases remaining between them. Primers: 60 Vbeta forward and 13 Jbeta reverse. TCRdb's copy holds only in-frame clones and misses some; the assay was immunoSEQ multiplex PCR. The data contain roughly 110,000 clones, about 70% of them singletons. Sequencing used PBMCs. The V and J genes are TRBV9 and TRBJ2-2, with no clear D. The clonotype was recovered from a man younger than 40 in good health and CMV-seropositive. The CDR3 coding sequence is TGTGCCATCCCACGTAAGGAGAAGAACACCGGGGAGCTGTTTTTT. Translating it yields CAIPRKEKNTGELFF.